This T cell receptor beta chain was obtained from a study of breast tumors, draining lymph nodes, adjacent tissues. CDR3 length: 15 residues. Unmatched junction bases numbered 3, after V lost 4 bases and J lost 3 bases. Germline CDR1 and CDR2: LNHDA and SQIVND (reference sequence). TCRdb redid the calling of the multiplex PCR reads with MiXCR, one entry per CDR3 protein. The sample shows about 21,000 distinct CDR3 sequences, roughly 30% of them seen only once. Points on this clonotype: The antigen is unknown.

Study conclusions and caveats: Findings are consistent with lymph node origin and intratumoral expansion of most tumor T cells. Compared with lymph nodes, tumors were less diverse; compared with nontumor tissue, more. Tumor and nontumor repertoires were significantly more similar in luminal-like than in basal-like breast cancer. Tumor T cell lymph node origin was a supported hypothesis, not proven.

Input material: breast tumor tissue. The sequence was obtained from a female donor with breast cancer. Some clones in this sample may be carry-over from other donors' samples. The rearrangement joins TRBV19 to TRBJ2-3; TRBD1 agrees at 11 bases. The CDR3 nucleotides read TGTGCCAGTAGTACGGGACAGGGGGAGACAGATACGCAGTATTTT. Translation: CASSTGQGETDTQYF.